These 32 T cell receptor beta chains originate from one sample sequenced in a study of T cell responses to AZD1222 COVID-19 vaccine. Sequencing was performed with immunoSEQ multiplex PCR; in TCRdb, only in-frame clones are kept and a portion is missing. The data hold approximately 100,000 clones, with roughly 92% observed a single time. Sequenced material: peripheral blood, taken on day 0 of AZD1222 vaccination. The origin of the receptors is an adult in good health.

J is TRBJ1-2 and V is TRBV7-2; 11 bases align to TRBD1. Losses at the gene ends were 3 bases for V and 4 bases for J; bases not matched to a gene: 4. From germline, CDR1 is SGHTA and CDR2 FQGNSA. CDR3 length equals 15 residues. The DNA of the CDR3 is TGTGCCAGCAGCTTCCCGGGGACAGGGGGCTATGGCTACACCTTC. It translates to CASSFPGTGGYGYTF.

The chain uses TRBV5-5 and TRBJ2-3, with 11 bases lining up with TRBD2. The CDR3 sequence is 16 residues long. Germline V lookup: CDR1 SGHKS, CDR2 YYEKEE (reference sequence). The junction had 10 bases not matched to a gene; V was cut back by 4 bases and J by 6 bases. CDR3 sequence: CASSGNRLAGYDTQYF. CDR3 DNA sequence: TGTGCCAGCAGCGGGAATCGACTAGCGGGGTATGATACGCAGTATTTT.

V gene TRBV19 combines with J gene TRBJ1-2; perhaps TRBD1 as D (6 bases). V was cut by 6 bases and J by 2 bases, with 22 bases left in between. This CDR3 has 17 amino acids. From germline, CDR1 is LNHDA and CDR2 SQIVND (reference sequence). The CDR3 sequence is CASSHLGPTGGNYGYTF. CDR3 bases: TGTGCCAGTAGCCATCTCGGGCCGACAGGTGGCAACTATGGCTACACCTTC.

This chain uses TRBV6-5 with TRBJ1-5, with D uncertain. The V end was cut by 2 bases, the J end by 7 bases, with 9 bases between. In germline, CDR1 is MNHEY, CDR2 SVGAGI. This CDR3 contains 13 residues. The chain's CDR3 is CASSYMVGQPQHF. CDR3 bases: TGTGCCAGCAGTTACATGGTTGGCCAGCCCCAGCATTTT.

The gene calls are TRBV5-8 and TRBJ1-1, with D unresolved. Germline assignment: CDR1 SGHTS and CDR2 YDEGEE. The ends were cut back, 6 bases at V and 5 bases at J, with 8 bases in the middle. This CDR3 has 11 residues. The CDR3 loop is CASMATTEAFF. Written as DNA, the CDR3 is TGTGCCAGCATGGCGACGACTGAAGCTTTCTTT.

CDR3 DNA: TGCGCCAGCAGCCAAGATAGACAGGATAGGGGAGGCTACACCTTC. This translates into CASSQDRQDRGGYTF. V usage is TRBV4-3 and J usage is TRBJ1-2; TRBD1 is a possible D gene (6 bases). From germline, CDR1 is LGHNA and CDR2 YSLEER. The V gene lost 0 bases and the J gene lost 8 bases, with 16 bases spanning the gap. CDR3 length: 15 residues.

The chain is built from TRBV30 and TRBJ1-2; D call uncertain. V lost 3 bases to trimming and J lost 8 bases, with 16 bases between them. In germline, CDR1 is GTSNPN, CDR2 SVGIG (reference sequence). The CDR3 spans 13 residues. The CDR3 protein is CAWSPATLGGYTF. The CDR3 DNA reads as TGTGCCTGGAGCCCCGCCACCCTCGGGGGCTACACCTTC.

The V gene is TRBV11-3, the J gene TRBJ1-1, with D unresolved. The CDR3 sequence is 13 residues long. V lost 5 bases and J 4 bases, leaving 11 bases between the germline ends. Germline values: CDR1 SGHNT, CDR2 YENEEA. The CDR3 region is CASSQRRFTEAFF. CDR3 in DNA: TGTGCCAGCAGCCAACGACGATTCACTGAAGCTTTCTTT.

The chain recombines TRBV2 with TRBJ1-5; D is perhaps TRBD1 (6 bases). Trimming shortened V by 7 bases and J by 0 bases, and 25 bases separated the two germline ends. Germline V gene data show CDR1 as SNHLY and CDR2 as FYNNEI. The CDR3 is 19 amino acids. The CDR3 sequence: CASILVGGRGQLSNQPQHF. The CDR3 nucleotides are TGTGCCAGCATCCTGGTGGGGGGGCGCGGCCAACTTAGCAATCAGCCCCAGCATTTT.

The chain uses TRBV5-8 and TRBJ1-2; D gene uncertain. Germline-derived CDR1 and CDR2 are SGHTS and YDEGEE. The CDR3 has 12 amino acids. Trimming took off 5 bases at V and 1 base at J, with 6 bases between the two ends. The CDR3 sequence is CASRRVNYGYTF. For the CDR3, the DNA is TGTGCCAGCAGACGGGTTAACTATGGCTACACCTTC.

This clone was observed a single time. Other DNA sequences from this sample encode an identical CDR3 as well. The CDR3, as DNA: TGCGCCAGCAGCTTGGATGGTAGAGCTAACTATGGCTACACCTTC. This codes for CASSLDGRANYGYTF. The chain combines TRBV5-1 with TRBJ1-2, with unresolved D. CDR3 length equals 15 residues. The germline gives CDR1 SGHRS, CDR2 YFSETQ. The germline V and J ends were trimmed by 0 bases and 0 bases, with 9 bases remaining between them.

The genes are TRBV5-1 and TRBJ1-2, with 10 positions matching TRBD1. V shed 0 bases, J shed 12 bases, and the junction held 11 bases outside the gene matches. Germline values: CDR1 SGHRS, CDR2 YFSETQ. The CDR3 has 15 amino acids. DNA of the CDR3: TGCGCCAGCAGCTTGGGAGGGACAGGGGTTCTTCATAACACCTTC. It translates to CASSLGGTGVLHNTF.

The rearrangement uses TRBV6-1 and TRBJ2-4, with 7 bases identical to TRBD1. CDR3 length: 16 amino acids. Per the germline V gene, CDR1 is MNHNS and CDR2 is SASEGT. Trimming at V came to 1 base and at J to 1 base, leaving 4 bases not matched to a gene. The CDR3 loop reads CASSEDWTGAKNIQYF. The DNA for the CDR3 is TGTGCCAGCAGTGAAGACTGGACAGGCGCCAAAAACATTCAGTACTTC.

The chain links TRBV6-4 to TRBJ2-7; 12 positions match TRBD2. Germline values: CDR1 MRHNA, CDR2 SNTAGT. With 4 bases clipped from V and 0 bases from J, the junction kept 1 base outside the gene matches. The CDR3 consists of 15 residues. The CDR3 coding sequence is TGTGCCAGCAGTGGGACTAGCGGGGCCTCCTACGAGCAGTACTTC. It yields the protein CASSGTSGASYEQYF.

This chain links TRBV27 with TRBJ2-5; possible D gene TRBD2, 6 bases. V lost 3 bases, J lost 2 bases, and 19 bases lay in between. The CDR3 consists of 17 residues. Germline CDR1 and CDR2: MNHEY and SMNVEV (reference sequence). The CDR3 DNA sequence: TGTGCCAGCAGTTTTCGGGCCCTGTTCGGGAGACAAGAGACCCAGTACTTC. This sequence encodes CASSFRALFGRQETQYF.

The CDR3, as DNA: TGCGCCAGCAGCCAAGAACAGGGTGTAAGCGAGCAGTACTTC. Protein: CASSQEQGVSEQYF. This chain links TRBV4-1 with TRBJ2-7, with D perhaps TRBD1 (6 bases). The CDR3 loop spans 14 amino acids. V lost 0 bases, J lost 6 bases, and 12 bases lay in between. Germline V gives CDR1 MGHRA, CDR2 YSYEKL.

The gene calls are TRBV2 and TRBJ2-3, with D unclear. Germline-derived CDR1 and CDR2 are SNHLY and FYNNEI. Trimming cost V 4 bases and J 0 bases, with 14 bases left between them. This CDR3 contains 16 residues. The CDR3 nucleotides read TGTGCCAGCAGTGCAGACCTACTTTCTAGCACAGATACGCAGTATTTT. Translated: CASSADLLSSTDTQYF.

The V call is TRBV5-1, the J call TRBJ1-1; D gene unclear. Germline CDR1 is SGHRS and CDR2 is YFSETQ. CDR3 length: 14 amino acids. V lost 2 bases and J lost 0, with 8 bases in between. CDR3: CASSLGWMNTEAFF. The CDR3 bases are TGCGCCAGCAGCTTAGGGTGGATGAACACTGAAGCTTTCTTT.

The gene calls are TRBV7-6 and TRBJ2-7, with D possibly being TRBD1 or TRBD2 (5 bases each). CDR3 length: 16 amino acids. V lost 3 bases and J 5 bases, leaving 20 bases between the germline ends. The V gene's germline CDR1 is SGHVS and CDR2 FNYEAQ. The DNA for the CDR3 is TGTGCCAGCAGCTTCGACCTGGGACCGGCCCTGGACGAGCAGTACTTC. Protein product: CASSFDLGPALDEQYF.

The V gene is TRBV5-5, the J gene TRBJ1-5; weak D call: TRBD1 (6 bases). Germline V gene sequence: CDR1 SGHKS, CDR2 YYEKEE (reference sequence). The length of the CDR3 is 13 residues. V was shortened by 0 bases and J by 5 bases, with 6 bases between the two germline ends. The CDR3 protein is CASSLDRDQPQHF. The CDR3 DNA follows: TGTGCCAGCAGCTTGGACAGGGATCAGCCCCAGCATTTT.

The rearrangement uses TRBV7-8 and TRBJ2-1; D call uncertain. The V end lost 3 bases, the J end lost 4 bases, and 13 bases lay between the germline ends. The germline CDR1 and CDR2 sequences are SGHVS and FQNEAQ. The CDR3 sequence is 15 residues long. This chain's CDR3 is CASSFMPGIYNEQFF. The CDR3 DNA reads TGTGCCAGCAGCTTCATGCCAGGAATATACAATGAGCAGTTCTTC.

The J gene is TRBJ1-1, the V gene TRBV9; D uncertain. Trimming took 3 bases from V and 1 from J, leaving 7 bases between them. The CDR3 is 13 residues long. Germline CDR1 and CDR2: SGDLS and YYNGEE. The CDR3 DNA is TGTGCCAGCAGCGAGACACCGAACACTGAAGCTTTCTTT. Encoded protein: CASSETPNTEAFF. Filled out from reference TRBV9 and TRBJ1-1, the complete variable domain reads DSGVTQTPKHLITATGQRVTLRCSPRSGDLSVYWYQQSLDQGLQFLIQYYNGEERAKGNILERFSAQQFPDLHSELNLSSLELGDSALYFCASSETPNTEAFFGQGTRLTVV.

The rearrangement joins TRBV7-3 to TRBJ2-7, with 10 bases that match TRBD1. Germline V gene data show CDR1 as SGHTA and CDR2 as FQGTGA. Trimming took 1 base from V and 3 from J; bases not matched to a gene: 3. There are 15 residues in the CDR3. The chain's CDR3 is CASSLRGTGVYEQYF. Here the CDR3 DNA reads TGTGCCAGCAGCTTAAGGGGGACAGGGGTCTACGAGCAGTACTTC.

The chain carries TRBV9 and TRBJ2-2; D remains ambiguous. This CDR3 region has 16 residues. V gave up 0 bases and J gave up 0 bases, with 9 bases separating them. Germline V gene sequence: CDR1 SGDLS, CDR2 YYNGEE. CDR3 sequence: CASSVATAANTGELFF. The CDR3 DNA reads TGTGCCAGCAGCGTAGCTACGGCAGCGAACACCGGGGAGCTGTTTTTT.

The chain has TRBV5-1 and TRBJ1-1; perhaps TRBD1 as D (5 bases). The CDR3 is 16 residues long. The V and J ends lost 2 bases and 0 bases respectively, with 14 bases between them. Germline lookup yields CDR1 SGHRS and CDR2 YFSETQ. The CDR3: CASSFDTGGLNTEAFF. The CDR3 bases are TGCGCCAGCAGCTTCGATACAGGAGGGCTGAACACTGAAGCTTTCTTT.

As DNA, the CDR3 is TGTGCCAGCAGCTTAGGACTAGCTGCGAACACCGGGGAGCTGTTTTTT. The encoded protein is CASSLGLAANTGELFF. The V call is TRBV7-2, the J call TRBJ2-2; TRBD2 agrees at 7 bases. Germline loops: CDR1 SGHTA, CDR2 FQGNSA. This CDR3 region has 16 residues. V shed 1 base, J shed 0 bases, and the junction held 2 bases outside the gene matches.

V is TRBV10-3 and J is TRBJ1-1, with 8 bases fitting TRBD1. V was pared by 3 bases and J by 5 bases, with 8 bases of the junction left unmatched. The CDR3 is 15 amino acids. Germline V gene data show CDR1 as ENHRY and CDR2 as SYGVKD. CDR3 amino acids: CAISEIDRGSTEAFF. The CDR3 DNA is TGTGCCATCAGTGAAATCGACAGGGGATCAACTGAAGCTTTCTTT.

This clone was recorded once. The V call is TRBV6-5, the J call TRBJ2-7, with TRBD1 matching 7 bases. This CDR3 comprises 11 residues. Germline-derived CDR1 and CDR2 are MNHEY and SVGAGI. The CDR3 DNA follows: TGTGCAAGGGACAGCTCCTACGAGCAGTACTTC. Protein product: CARDSSYEQYF.

CDR3 DNA sequence: TGTGCCAGCAGCCAAGGTCCCGGCAGGGGTAACTATGGCTACACCTTC. Its protein product is CASSQGPGRGNYGYTF. V is TRBV3-1 (or the pseudogene TRBV3-2) and J is TRBJ1-2; D may be TRBD1 (6 bases). Germline lookup yields CDR1 LGHDT and CDR2 YNNKEL (reference sequence). Trimming pared 1 base from V and 1 base from J, leaving 13 bases between. The CDR3 is made up of 16 amino acids.

The chain has TRBV5-1 and TRBJ2-7; no clear D. The CDR3 spans 11 residues. Per the germline V gene, CDR1 is SGHRS and CDR2 is YFSETQ. V shed 0 bases and J shed 6 bases, with 4 bases lying between them. As DNA, the CDR3 is TGCGCCAGCAGCTTGGTAGGCGAGCAGTACTTC. Translation: CASSLVGEQYF.

This rearrangement joins TRBV6-2 or TRBV6-3 to TRBJ2-4; perhaps TRBD2 as D (5 bases). Trimming cost V 4 bases and J 0 bases, with 22 bases left between them. Germline values: CDR1 MNHEY, CDR2 SVGEGT. The CDR3 loop spans 19 amino acids. The DNA for the CDR3 is TGTGCCAGCAGTTTCGTGGGTGGAGGAGGATACCTAGCCAAAAACATTCAGTACTTC. Translation: CASSFVGGGGYLAKNIQYF.

The gene calls are TRBV5-1 and TRBJ1-2; D perhaps matches TRBD1 (5 bases). Germline V gene sequence: CDR1 SGHRS, CDR2 YFSETQ. V was clipped by 1 base and J by 4 bases, with 8 bases between them. CDR3 length equals 13 residues. This CDR3 reads CASSLSQGYGYTF. DNA for the CDR3: TGCGCCAGCAGCTTGTCTCAGGGCTATGGCTACACCTTC.